A single sample is the source of the 5 T cell receptor beta chains below, sequenced in a study of response to subunit inactivated influenza vaccine. TCRdb recomputed calls from the RT-PCR reads with MiXCR, one row per CDR3 protein. The table has 150,000 to 200,000 distinct CDR3 sequences, 12% seen once; the top ten hold about 31%. These data also formed part of another study, on T cells expressing NK-cell markers. From that report: The cDNA for TCR beta came from 5'RACE template switching with UMIs.

The sample consisted of CD8+ T cells sorted from PBMCs, taken roughly 12 days after vaccination. The origin of the receptors is a man aged 50-59 years who received an inactivated influenza vaccine.

This clonotype was counted only a few times. This chain connects TRBV11-2 to TRBJ1-1, with D tentatively TRBD1 (6 bases). CDR3 length: 13 residues. Germline V gene lookup returns CDR1 SGHAT and CDR2 FQNNGV. V lost 3 bases and J 7 bases, leaving 12 bases between the germline ends. CDR3 sequence (DNA): TGTGCCAGCAGCTTCGGGACAAAGGTTGAAGCTTTCTTT. Translating gives CASSFGTKVEAFF.

In this sample, this clonotype turned up a few times. This chain links TRBV24-1 with TRBJ2-1, with D unclear. This CDR3 has 13 amino acids. Germline CDR1 and CDR2: KGHDR and SFDVKD. Trimming cost V 9 bases and J 8 bases, with 16 bases left between them. CDR3 nucleotide sequence: TGTGCCACCGCCTCATTCCCCCCTCATGAGCAGTTCTTC. It encodes CATASFPPHEQFF.

V and J are TRBV20-1 and TRBJ2-5; 14 bases are a match to TRBD2. The trim removed 6 bases at V and 5 bases at J, leaving 17 bases unmatched. CDR3 size: 18 residues. The germline V gene has CDR1 DFQATT and CDR2 SNEGSKA (reference sequence). The CDR3 sequence: CSAELPTSGGALYETQYF. As DNA, the CDR3 is TGCAGTGCCGAACTTCCGACTAGCGGGGGGGCATTGTATGAGACCCAGTACTTC.

The gene calls are TRBV1 and TRBJ2-7; TRBD1, the table's D call, lacks a check against the DNA. TRBV1 is termed a pseudogene. The CDR3 length is 17 residues. As DNA, the CDR3 is TGCACCAGCAGCCAAGATGGTAGCGCCAGGAGCTCCTACGAGCAGTACTTC. This encodes CTSSQDGSARSSYEQYF.

The table lists this clonotype with a few counts. J is TRBJ2-5 and V is TRBV7-2; D unresolved. Trimming removed 5 bases at V and 5 bases at J, with 6 bases between. CDR1 is SGHTA, CDR2 FQGNSA, per germline. This CDR3 contains 11 residues. CDR3 nucleotide sequence: TGTGCCAGCAGCGAGAGGGAGACCCAGTACTTC. The encoded protein is CASSERETQYF.